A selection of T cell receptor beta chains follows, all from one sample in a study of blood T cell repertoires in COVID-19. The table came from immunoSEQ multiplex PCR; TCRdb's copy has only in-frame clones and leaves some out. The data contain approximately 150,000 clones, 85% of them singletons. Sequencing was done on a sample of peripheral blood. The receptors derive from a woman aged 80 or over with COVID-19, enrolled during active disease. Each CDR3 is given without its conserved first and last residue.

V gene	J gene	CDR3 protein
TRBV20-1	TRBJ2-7	SATWGDEQY
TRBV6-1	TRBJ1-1	ASSDDRAGVAEAF
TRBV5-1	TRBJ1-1	ASSLAYKNTEAF
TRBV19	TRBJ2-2	ASQGSNTGELF
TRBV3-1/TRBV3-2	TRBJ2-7	ASSPTGLAGALEQY
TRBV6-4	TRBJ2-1	AIASPGCYNEQF
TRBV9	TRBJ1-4	ASGRDNGNEKLF
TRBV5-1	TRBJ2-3	ASSSGQSTDTQY
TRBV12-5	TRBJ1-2	ASGLKQGSPGPALCGYT
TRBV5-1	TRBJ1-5	ASSFGTGAGQPQH
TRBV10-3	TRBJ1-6	AIRDPGQANSPLH
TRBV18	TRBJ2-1	ASSPYSSSYNEQF
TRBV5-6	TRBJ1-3	ASSSKKQGSGNTIY
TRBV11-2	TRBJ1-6	ASSRVERNSPLH
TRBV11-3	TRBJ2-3	ASSASTSTDTQY
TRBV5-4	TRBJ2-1	ASSRDSLFQF
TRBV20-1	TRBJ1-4	SARGGEKLF
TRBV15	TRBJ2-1	ATSRGGQVNYNEQF
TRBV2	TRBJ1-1	ASSRLGGVTEAF
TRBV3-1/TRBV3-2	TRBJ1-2	ASSHNGGQGGYGYT
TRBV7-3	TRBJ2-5	ASSFDRGETQY
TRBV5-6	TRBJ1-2	ASSLDGTAQGGYT
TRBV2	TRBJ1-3	ASSPTGVTGNTIY
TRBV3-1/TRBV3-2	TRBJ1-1	ASSQSTGGTEAF
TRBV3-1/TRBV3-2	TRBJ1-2	ASSPPKATEDYGYT
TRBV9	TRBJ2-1	ASSVASGYNEQF
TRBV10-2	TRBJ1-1	ASRGPERMNTEAF
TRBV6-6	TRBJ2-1	ASTGERQLNNEQF
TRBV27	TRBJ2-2	ASSLMGQSNTGELF
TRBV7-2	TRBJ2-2	ASSLAPVHGELF
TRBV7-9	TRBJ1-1	ASSLGTANTEAF
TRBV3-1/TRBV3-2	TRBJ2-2	ASSQSAVGELF
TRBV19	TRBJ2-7	ASSYTGVSYEQY
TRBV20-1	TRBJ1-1	SAWDSPEAF
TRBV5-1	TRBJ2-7	ASTLAGEYEQY
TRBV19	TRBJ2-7	ASRMTGAYEQY
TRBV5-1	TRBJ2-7	ASNQNWAPPYEQY
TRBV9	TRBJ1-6	ASSVASGRLNSPLH
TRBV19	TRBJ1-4	ASSLTGFNEKLF
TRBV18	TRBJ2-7	ASSPYQPRTSGKYEQY
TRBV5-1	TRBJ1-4	ASSPGGAATNEKLF
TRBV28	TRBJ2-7	ASFPRGGSQRVYEQY
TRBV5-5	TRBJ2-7	ASSLTAGGSYEQY
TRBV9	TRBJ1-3	ASSVDPVAESSGNTIY
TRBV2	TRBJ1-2	ASSESTNYGYT
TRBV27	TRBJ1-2	ASSRSGKNYGYT
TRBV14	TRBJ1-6	ASSQGQGSGSPLH
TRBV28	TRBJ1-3	ASNRQGSGNTIY
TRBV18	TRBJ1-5	ASSEREGWGNQPQH
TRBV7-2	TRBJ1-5	ASSFSGGNQPQH
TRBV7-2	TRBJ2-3	ASSPPVDTTDTQY
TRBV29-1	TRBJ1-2	SVPIQTGDYGYT
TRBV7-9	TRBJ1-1	ASSPGTDNTEAF
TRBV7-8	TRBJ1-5	ASSSRTARSNQPQH
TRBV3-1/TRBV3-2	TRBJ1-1	ASSPGGMVMNTEAF